The 23 T cell receptor beta chains given below trace back to one sample, sequenced in a study of cytomegalovirus exposure and HLA in healthy donors. Both 60 Vbeta primers and 13 Jbeta primers went into the PCR. Clones were sequenced by immunoSEQ multiplex PCR, and TCRdb holds only the in-frame ones, with some missing. The sample has about 160,000 clones, around three quarters seen once. Input material: PBMCs. Source of these receptors: a man aged 45 to 65 in good health and CMV-seropositive.

V usage is TRBV4-1 and J usage is TRBJ2-7; no reliable D call. Germline assignment: CDR1 MGHRA and CDR2 YSYEKL. CDR3 size: 13 residues. V lost 1 base and J lost 2, with 6 bases in between. The CDR3 bases are TGCGCCAGCAGCCAAGTACTGCCCTACGAGCAGTACTTC. It encodes CASSQVLPYEQYF.

This sequence joins TRBV4-3 and TRBJ2-3; 16 bases align to TRBD2. The CDR3 is 17 amino acids. V lost 4 bases, J lost 5 bases, and 6 bases stayed unmatched. Germline lookup yields CDR1 LGHNA and CDR2 YSLEER. This chain's CDR3 is CASSPGTSGGAKDTQYF. CDR3 DNA: TGCGCCAGCAGCCCCGGGACTAGCGGGGGGGCAAAAGATACGCAGTATTTT.

This clone was observed at least ten times. The V call is TRBV6-4, the J call TRBJ1-3; D not certain. The CDR3 has 15 residues. V was clipped by 8 bases and J by 2 bases, with 16 bases between them. The germline CDR1 and CDR2 sequences are MRHNA and SNTAGT. The CDR3 loop is CASLSSQAPGNTIYF. DNA of the CDR3: TGTGCCAGCCTTTCGTCCCAAGCCCCTGGAAACACCATATATTTT.

The V call is TRBV7-2, the J call TRBJ1-1; D might be TRBD1 (5 bases). Trimming took off 2 bases at V and 1 base at J, with 11 bases between the two ends. The CDR3 runs 15 residues. Germline-derived CDR1 and CDR2 are SGHTA and FQGNSA. The chain's CDR3 is CASSLRPGENTEAFF. Written as DNA, the CDR3 is TGTGCCAGCAGCTTAAGGCCGGGGGAGAACACTGAAGCTTTCTTT.

The genes are TRBV28 and TRBJ1-5; 9 positions agree with TRBD1. This CDR3 has 14 amino acids. Germline V lookup: CDR1 MDHEN, CDR2 SYDVKM. V dropped 8 bases and J dropped 3; count of bases not matched to a gene: 5. The CDR3 sequence: CASRDRDDNQPQHF. The CDR3 nucleotides read TGTGCCAGCCGGGACAGGGATGACAATCAGCCCCAGCATTTT.

The gene calls are TRBV11-3 and TRBJ2-3; D gene unclear. Looked up from germline, CDR1 is SGHNT and CDR2 is YENEEA. This CDR3 has 13 amino acids. V was cut by 5 bases and J by 2 bases, with 8 bases left in between. DNA of the CDR3: TGTGCCAGCAGCCACAGCTACACAGATACGCAGTATTTT. This sequence encodes CASSHSYTDTQYF.

The chain is built from TRBV7-9 and TRBJ2-7; 12 nucleotides line up with TRBD2. V dropped 4 bases and J dropped 2; count of bases not matched to a gene: 3. This CDR3 region has 15 residues. Looked up from germline, CDR1 is SEHNR and CDR2 is FQNEAQ (reference sequence). For the CDR3, the DNA is TGTGCCAGCAGCTCCCCTAGCGGGGGGGCCTACGAGCAGTACTTC. It encodes CASSSPSGGAYEQYF.

This chain connects TRBV6-5 to TRBJ1-5; TRBD1 is a possible D gene (5 bases). The germline V gene encodes CDR1 MNHEY and CDR2 SVGAGI. V dropped 7 bases and J dropped 1 base, with 8 bases sitting between them. The CDR3 sequence is 13 residues long. The DNA of the CDR3 is TGTGCCAGCACCGACAGCAGCAATCAGCCCCAGCATTTT. Translating gives CASTDSSNQPQHF.

The rearrangement uses TRBV7-9 and TRBJ1-6; D may be TRBD1 (6 bases). Germline CDR1 is SEHNR and CDR2 is FQNEAQ (reference sequence). Between the trimmed V and J ends, which lost 4 bases and 4 bases, there was a span of 8 bases. CDR3 length: 14 residues. The CDR3 region is CASSSDSYNSPLHF. Here the CDR3 DNA reads TGTGCCAGCAGCTCGGACAGTTATAATTCACCCCTCCACTTT.

The gene calls are TRBV4-2 and TRBJ1-4, with 9 nucleotides matching TRBD1. This CDR3 is built from 16 residues. From germline, CDR1 is LGHNA and CDR2 YNFKEQ. The trim removed 2 bases at V and 5 bases at J, leaving 6 bases unmatched. The CDR3 DNA sequence: TGTGCCAGCAGCCAACCACCGGGACAGGGAAATGAAAAACTGTTTTTT. The encoded protein is CASSQPPGQGNEKLFF.

The J gene is TRBJ2-1, the V gene TRBV27; D not resolved. CDR1 is MNHEY, CDR2 SMNVEV, per germline (reference sequence). V lost 2 bases, J lost 0 bases, and 8 bases lay in between. This CDR3 region has 15 residues. CDR3 sequence reads: CASSLAASSYNEQFF. The DNA of the CDR3 is TGTGCCAGCAGTTTAGCGGCTAGCTCCTACAATGAGCAGTTCTTC.

Note on this clone: Other DNA sequences in the sample encode the same CDR3. V gene TRBV27 combines with J gene TRBJ2-4; D perhaps matches TRBD2 (5 bases). Trimming took 3 bases from V and 4 from J, leaving 7 bases between them. The CDR3 covers 13 residues. Looked up from germline, CDR1 is MNHEY and CDR2 is SMNVEV (reference sequence). For the CDR3, the DNA is TGTGCCAGCAGTTTGCCGGGGAAAAACATTCAGTACTTC. Its translation: CASSLPGKNIQYF.

The chain employs TRBV6-5 and TRBJ2-7; D gene uncertain. This CDR3 spans 15 amino acids. The V end was cut by 0 bases, the J end by 2 bases, with 11 bases between. From germline, CDR1 is MNHEY and CDR2 SVGAGI. The CDR3 sequence is CASSYSIATPYEQYF. In DNA, the CDR3 is TGTGCCAGCAGTTACTCGATAGCTACCCCCTACGAGCAGTACTTC.

The chain employs TRBV5-1 and TRBJ1-4, with a tentative D call TRBD1 (5 bases). The length of the CDR3 is 16 residues. Germline loops: CDR1 SGHRS, CDR2 YFSETQ. Deletions cut 4 bases from V and 0 bases from J, with 13 bases between. The CDR3 sequence is CASSPGDRTTNEKLFF. CDR3 coding DNA: TGCGCCAGCAGCCCCGGAGACAGAACAACTAATGAAAAACTGTTTTTT.

This rearrangement joins TRBV5-1 to TRBJ1-2, with TRBD1 matching 7 bases. The CDR3 length is 14 residues. J lost 2 bases, V lost 6 bases, and 7 bases had no gene match. Germline V gives CDR1 SGHRS, CDR2 YFSETQ. The CDR3 bases are TGCGCCAGCAAGGCCACGGGACAGAACTATGGCTACACCTTC. Its protein product is CASKATGQNYGYTF. Together with reference TRBV5-1 and TRBJ1-2, the CDR3 gives the full variable domain: KAGVTQTPRYLIKTRGQQVTLSCSPISGHRSVSWYQQTPGQGLQFLFEYFSETQRNKGNFPGRFSGRQFSNSRSEMNVSTLELGDSALYLCASKATGQNYGYTFGSGTRLTVV.

The chain joins TRBV4-2 to TRBJ1-4; D is possibly TRBD1 (6 bases). Deletions cut 4 bases from V and 5 bases from J, with 17 bases between. CDR1 is LGHNA and CDR2 is YNFKEQ in the germline V gene. CDR3 length: 16 amino acids. DNA for the CDR3: TGTGCCAGCAGCCCAGCGGTTGGGACACTCAATGAAAAACTGTTTTTT. It encodes CASSPAVGTLNEKLFF.

This clone was detected once. In DNA form, the CDR3 reads TGTGCCAGCAGGACGAGGACAGTTTACGAGCAGTACTTC. Encoded protein: CASRTRTVYEQYF. This rearrangement joins TRBV6-5 to TRBJ2-7; possibly TRBD1 for D (6 bases). Germline CDR1 MNHEY, CDR2 SVGAGI. Trimming shortened V by 6 bases and J by 4 bases, and 13 bases separated the two germline ends. This CDR3 has 13 residues.

The gene calls are TRBV19 and TRBJ1-5; D gene unclear. The V gene lost 5 bases and the J gene lost 4 bases, with 15 bases spanning the gap. The CDR3 consists of 15 residues. CDR1 and CDR2 (germline): LNHDA, SQIVND (reference sequence). CDR3 DNA sequence: TGTGCCAGTAGTTCCCAGGACGGGAAGAATCAGCCCCAGCATTTT. This translates into CASSSQDGKNQPQHF.

V gene TRBV7-9 combines with J gene TRBJ2-1; D call uncertain. Germline V gene sequence: CDR1 SEHNR, CDR2 FQNEAQ (reference sequence). With 2 bases removed from V and 0 bases from J, the gap between germline ends came to 11 bases. The CDR3 spans 16 residues. The CDR3, as DNA: TGTGCCAGCAGCTTACTAGTGTTGGGCTCCTACAATGAGCAGTTCTTC. Translation: CASSLLVLGSYNEQFF.

V and J are TRBV15 and TRBJ2-7, with 8 bases that match TRBD2. CDR3 length: 14 residues. The J segment lost 6 bases and the V segment lost 0 bases, leaving 4 bases of the junction unmatched. Germline CDR1 is LNHNV and CDR2 is YYDKDF (reference sequence). The CDR3 sequence: CATSRDRGGIEQYF. CDR3 nucleotide sequence: TGTGCCACCAGCAGAGATCGGGGGGGAATCGAGCAGTACTTC.

The rearrangement uses TRBV4-3 and TRBJ2-7, with D possibly being TRBD1 (6 bases). The CDR3 contains 16 residues. Germline loops: CDR1 LGHNA, CDR2 YSLEER. V was clipped by 0 bases and J by 6 bases, with 18 bases between them. The CDR3 spells CASSQDLTGSNSEQYF. CDR3 in DNA: TGCGCCAGCAGCCAAGATCTCACAGGGAGTAATTCCGAGCAGTACTTC.

This chain uses TRBV27 with TRBJ1-2; 7 bases align to TRBD1. Trimming at V came to 5 bases and at J to 3 bases, leaving 12 bases not matched to a gene. The CDR3 sequence is 16 residues long. Germline V gene lookup returns CDR1 MNHEY and CDR2 SMNVEV (reference sequence). The CDR3 sequence is CASSQQRQGNHYGYTF. The DNA for the CDR3 is TGTGCCAGCAGTCAACAAAGACAGGGAAACCACTATGGCTACACCTTC.

The chain joins TRBV5-4 to TRBJ1-2; 11 bases agree with TRBD1. The CDR3 length is 16 residues. J was trimmed by 6 bases and V by 3 bases; bases with no gene match: 10. Germline V gives CDR1 SGHNT, CDR2 YYREEE (reference sequence). The chain's CDR3 is CASSYPPGQGENGYTF. DNA for the CDR3: TGTGCCAGCAGCTATCCCCCGGGACAGGGGGAGAATGGCTACACCTTC. Supplemented by reference TRBV5-4 and TRBJ1-2, the full variable domain reads ETGVTQSPTHLIKTRGQQVTLRCSSQSGHNTVSWYQQALGQGPQFIFQYYREEENGRGNFPPRFSGLQFPNYSSELNVNALELDDSALYLCASSYPPGQGENGYTFGSGTRLTVV.